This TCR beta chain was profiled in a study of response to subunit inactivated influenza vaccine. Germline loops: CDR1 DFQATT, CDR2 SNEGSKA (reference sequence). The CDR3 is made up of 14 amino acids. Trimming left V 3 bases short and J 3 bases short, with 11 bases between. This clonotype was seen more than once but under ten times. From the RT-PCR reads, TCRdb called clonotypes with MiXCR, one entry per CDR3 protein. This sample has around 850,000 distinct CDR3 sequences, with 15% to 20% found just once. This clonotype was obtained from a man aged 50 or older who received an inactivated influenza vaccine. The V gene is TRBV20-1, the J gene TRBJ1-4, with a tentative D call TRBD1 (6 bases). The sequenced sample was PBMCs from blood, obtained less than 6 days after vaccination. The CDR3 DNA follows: TGCAGTGCTAGTAATCCAGGGGCTAATGAAAAACTGTTTTTT. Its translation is CSASNPGANEKLFF.